Below are 27 T cell receptor beta chains sequenced from a single sample in a study of vaccination and CD4 T cells after COVID-19. With the Oncomine TCR Beta short-read assay, DNA from cultured CD4+ T cells was sequenced. TCRdb re-analysed the PCR reads in MiXCR, keeping a single row per CDR3 protein. The top ten clones hold 9% to 15% of a sample with around 15,000 distinct CDR3 sequences, around a fifth of them seen once. The antigens these receptors bind are not known. Treatment meaning: approximately nine-day PBMC culture with coronavirus spike peptide pools or control peptides (ViraFEST assay). Material: CD4+ T cells from blood, cultured in vitro, obtained before SARS-CoV-2 vaccination. The receptors here all came from a human donor who received a COVID-19 vaccine.

The chain employs TRBV30 and TRBJ1-1, with D unresolved. Germline lookup yields CDR1 GTSNPN and CDR2 SVGIG (reference sequence). The V end lost 7 bases, the J end lost 4 bases, and 13 bases lay between the germline ends. The CDR3 is 12 amino acids. CDR3 amino acids: CAYGREGTEAFF. The CDR3 region has the DNA TGTGCCTACGGGCGGGAGGGCACTGAAGCTTTCTTT.

The chain joins TRBV12-3 or TRBV12-4 to TRBJ2-2; maybe TRBD2 (6 bases). There are 16 residues in the CDR3. Trimming removed 6 bases at V and 2 bases at J, with 16 bases between. Written as DNA, the CDR3 is TGTGCCAGCAGCCCTAGTACAGCGGGTAACACCGGGGAGCTGTTTTTT. Its translation: CASSPSTAGNTGELFF.

The CDR3, as DNA: TGTGCCAGCGGCCCCCGGGTGGGGGGGCAAGAGACCCAGTACTTC. Translated: CASGPRVGGQETQYF. This chain joins TRBV11-3 and TRBJ2-5; 7 bases align to TRBD2. V dropped 8 bases and J dropped 2; count of bases not matched to a gene: 11. Germline CDR1 is SGHNT and CDR2 is YENEEA. This CDR3 is 15 amino acids long.

In nucleotides, the CDR3 is TGTGCCATCAGTGATGCCGGGACAGGGGGCGTTGAGCAGTTCTTC. Translating it yields CAISDAGTGGVEQFF. The J gene is TRBJ2-1, the V gene TRBV10-3; the match to TRBD1 covers 12 bases. Germline values: CDR1 ENHRY, CDR2 SYGVKD. The ends lost 3 bases at V and 9 bases at J; junction bases unmatched: 6. The CDR3 is 15 amino acids.

This clonotype was picked up a small number of times. This sequence joins TRBV19 and TRBJ1-6; 9 bases agree with TRBD1. This CDR3 region has 15 residues. With V trimmed by 6 bases and J by 8 bases, 8 bases remained unmatched. The germline CDR1 and CDR2 sequences are LNHDA and SQIVND (reference sequence). CDR3 in amino acids: CASSRLQGADSPLHF. CDR3 bases: TGTGCCAGTAGCCGATTACAGGGGGCGGATTCACCCCTCCACTTT.

J is TRBJ2-1 and V is TRBV5-4; either TRBD1 or TRBD2 may supply D (5 bases each). In germline, CDR1 is SGHNT, CDR2 YYREEE (reference sequence). The CDR3 length is 14 residues. Deletions cut 3 bases from V and 9 bases from J, with 16 bases between. The DNA for the CDR3 is TGTGCCAGCAGCTCTTTGAGGGGACCCCCTGAGCAGTTCTTC. It translates to CASSSLRGPPEQFF.

The chain uses TRBV6-1 and TRBJ1-1, with 7 bases fitting TRBD1. J gave up 1 base and V 6 bases, and 5 bases lay outside the gene matches. CDR3 length: 14 amino acids. Germline CDR1 reads MNHNS; CDR2 reads SASEGT. This CDR3 is CASSQGGENTEAFF. DNA for the CDR3: TGTGCCAGCAGCCAAGGGGGCGAGAACACTGAAGCTTTCTTT.

The DNA of the CDR3 is TGTGCCAGCAGCCCTCAGGACAATGAGCAGTTCTTC. This gives the protein CASSPQDNEQFF. The J gene is TRBJ2-1, the V gene TRBV11-3; no clear D. The germline CDR1 and CDR2 sequences are SGHNT and YENEEA. The CDR3 length is 12 residues. The germline V and J ends were trimmed by 5 bases and 5 bases, with 7 bases remaining between them.

This clonotype has more than one count but fewer than ten. This chain connects TRBV5-4 to TRBJ1-2, with a tentative D call TRBD1 (5 bases). V lost 4 bases to trimming and J lost 4 bases, with 14 bases between them. The germline V gene encodes CDR1 SGHNT and CDR2 YYREEE (reference sequence). The CDR3 totals 14 residues. CDR3 sequence: CASSELGPIYGYTF. CDR3 DNA sequence: TGTGCCAGCAGCGAGTTGGGACCCATCTATGGCTACACCTTC.

In this sample, this clonotype turned up a few times. This rearrangement joins TRBV5-1 to TRBJ2-3, with D perhaps TRBD1 (6 bases). The CDR3 totals 15 residues. From germline, CDR1 is SGHRS and CDR2 YFSETQ. V gave up 1 base and J gave up 3 bases, with 12 bases separating them. The DNA of the CDR3 is TGCGCCAGCAGCTTGTCGAATAGGGGGACAGATACGCAGTATTTT. This encodes CASSLSNRGTDTQYF.

This clonotype has a single count. The genes are TRBV3-1 and TRBJ2-5, with D tentatively TRBD2 (6 bases). Germline loops: CDR1 LGHDT, CDR2 YNNKEL (reference sequence). The CDR3 sequence is 14 residues long. The germline V and J ends were trimmed by 3 bases and 1 base, with 9 bases remaining between them. As DNA, the CDR3 is TGTGCCAGCAGCCACCGACTAGTCCAAGAGACCCAGTACTTC. It translates to CASSHRLVQETQYF.

The chain carries TRBV7-8 and TRBJ1-5; D is possibly TRBD1 (6 bases). This CDR3 comprises 16 residues. Germline-derived CDR1 and CDR2 are SGHVS and FQNEAQ. The germline V and J ends were trimmed by 0 bases and 7 bases, with 16 bases remaining between them. CDR3 sequence: CASSLAGIGGRQPQHF. As DNA, the CDR3 is TGTGCCAGCAGCTTAGCGGGAATAGGGGGTCGGCAGCCCCAGCATTTT. The full variable domain, its missing parts supplied by reference TRBV7-8 and TRBJ1-5, is GAGVSQSPRYKVAKRGQDVALRCDPISGHVSLFWYQQALGQGPEFLTYFQNEAQLDKSGLPSDRFFAERPEGSVSTLKIQRTQQEDSAVYLCASSLAGIGGRQPQHFGDGTRLSIL.

In this sample, this clonotype turned up a few times. This chain links TRBV12-3 or TRBV12-4 with TRBJ2-5; D possibly corresponds to TRBD1 (5 bases). This CDR3 region has 12 residues. V lost 8 bases and J 5 bases, leaving 12 bases between the germline ends. CDR3 protein: CASGQRRETQYF. In DNA, the CDR3 is TGTGCCAGCGGACAACGCAGGGAGACCCAGTACTTC.

This clonotype was found a few times. This rearrangement joins TRBV6-1 to TRBJ1-2, with 10 bases matching TRBD1. The V and J ends lost 4 bases and 4 bases, in that order; junction bases with no gene match: 3. The CDR3 is made up of 14 amino acids. The V gene's germline CDR1 is MNHNS and CDR2 SASEGT. The DNA for the CDR3 is TGTGCCAGCAGTGGGGACAGGGGCGTCTATGGCTACACCTTC. Protein sequence: CASSGDRGVYGYTF.

The chain recombines TRBV5-6 with TRBJ1-2; no reliable D call. The length of the CDR3 is 13 residues. The ends were cut back, 1 base at V and 8 bases at J, with 12 bases in the middle. From germline, CDR1 is SGHDT and CDR2 YYEEEE. CDR3 loop: CASSLRYRSGYTF. CDR3 coding DNA: TGTGCCAGCAGCTTGCGGTACAGATCAGGCTACACCTTC.

This clonotype was counted only a few times. The chain is built from TRBV10-2 and TRBJ1-5; no clear D. The V gene's germline CDR1 is WSHSY and CDR2 SAAADI. The CDR3 spans 13 residues. V was trimmed by 0 bases and J by 7 bases, leaving 7 bases between them. CDR3 sequence (DNA): TGCGCCAGCAGTGAGTCTCGGAACCAGCCCCAGCATTTT. Its protein product is CASSESRNQPQHF.

V and J are TRBV20-1 and TRBJ1-5; 10 bases are a match to TRBD1. Germline values: CDR1 DFQATT, CDR2 SNEGSKA (reference sequence). The CDR3 consists of 15 residues. The ends lost 5 bases at V and 2 bases at J; junction bases unmatched: 6. CDR3 DNA sequence: TGCAGTGCTGGGGACAGGGGAGTAGGCAATCAGCCCCAGCATTTT. Encoded protein: CSAGDRGVGNQPQHF.

The chain uses TRBV6-1 and TRBJ1-4, with D uncertain. V lost 4 bases to trimming and J lost 8 bases, with 14 bases between them. Germline V gene sequence: CDR1 MNHNS, CDR2 SASEGT. This CDR3 region has 14 residues. The CDR3 bases are TGTGCCAGCAGTGCCTCTAGGGCCGGGGAAAAACTGTTTTTT. It codes for CASSASRAGEKLFF.

The chain links TRBV4-2 to TRBJ2-5; a possible D gene is TRBD2 (6 bases). Germline values: CDR1 LGHNA, CDR2 YNFKEQ. Trimming took 4 bases from V and 4 from J, leaving 22 bases between them. The CDR3 has 17 amino acids. CDR3 DNA sequence: TGTGCCAGCAGCCGGGGGTCTAGTGGGGGGTCTCCAGAGACCCAGTACTTC. Its protein product is CASSRGSSGGSPETQYF.

This clonotype appeared a few times. This CDR3 reads CSALQGVQQPQHF. CDR3 DNA: TGCAGTGCGCTTCAGGGGGTTCAGCAGCCCCAGCATTTT. The rearrangement links TRBV20-1 to TRBJ1-5; 7 bases are a match to TRBD1. The V gene's germline CDR1 is DFQATT and CDR2 SNEGSKA (reference sequence). CDR3 length: 13 amino acids. J was trimmed by 7 bases and V by 6 bases; bases with no gene match: 9.

This chain links TRBV20-1 with TRBJ2-3; a weak D match, TRBD2 (5 bases). CDR1 is DFQATT and CDR2 is SNEGSKA in the germline V gene (reference sequence). V lost 6 bases and J lost 6, with 16 bases in between. CDR3 size: 13 residues. The CDR3 DNA is TGCAGTGCCGAGGACGGAGGTATGGATACGCAGTATTTT. Amino acid sequence: CSAEDGGMDTQYF.

This clonotype was seen more than once but under ten times. CDR3 bases: TGTGCCAGCAGTGACCGGGGGGGGCCAGATACGCAGTATTTT. Translation: CASSDRGGPDTQYF. V and J are TRBV2 and TRBJ2-3; TRBD2 agrees at 8 bases. The V segment lost 3 bases and the J segment 4 bases; nucleotides outside the gene matches: 3. There are 14 residues in the CDR3. Germline CDR1 is SNHLY and CDR2 is FYNNEI.

This clonotype is medium-sized (0.01 to 0.1%). The rearrangement joins TRBV20-1 to TRBJ1-6, with 8 bases that match TRBD1. The CDR3 contains 14 residues. Germline V gene sequence: CDR1 DFQATT, CDR2 SNEGSKA (reference sequence). V lost 0 bases to trimming and J lost 10 bases; unmatched junction nucleotides: 5. The DNA of the CDR3 is TGCAGTGCTAGAGATCAGGGGGCCTACTCACCCCTCCACTTT. Protein: CSARDQGAYSPLHF.

In its sample, this clonotype was seen once. The chain has TRBV2 and TRBJ1-3; 8 bases agree with TRBD1. Trimming cost V 8 bases and J 0 bases; bases outside gene matches: 3. From germline, CDR1 is SNHLY and CDR2 FYNNEI. This CDR3 has 14 amino acids. DNA for the CDR3: TGTGCCAGCCGAACAGGGGGCTCTGGAAACACCATATATTTT. Its protein product is CASRTGGSGNTIYF.

The V and J genes are TRBV10-2 and TRBJ2-7; TRBD1 is a possible D gene (6 bases). Germline V gene data show CDR1 as WSHSY and CDR2 as SAAADI. The CDR3 length is 15 residues. V was clipped by 5 bases and J by 5 bases, with 19 bases between them. The CDR3 protein is CASSPKDSRGHEQYF. The CDR3 region has the DNA TGCGCCAGCAGTCCTAAGGACAGTCGGGGCCACGAGCAGTACTTC.

The chain links TRBV7-9 to TRBJ1-5; 7 nucleotides match TRBD1. The junction had 12 bases not matched to a gene; V was cut back by 0 bases and J by 4 bases. The CDR3 is 18 amino acids. Germline V lookup: CDR1 SEHNR, CDR2 FQNEAQ (reference sequence). In DNA, the CDR3 is TGTGCCAGCAGCTTAGCGACAGGGACGGGGGAAAGGAATCAGCCCCAGCATTTT. Its translation is CASSLATGTGERNQPQHF. Full variable domain (missing parts from reference TRBV7-9 and TRBJ1-5): DTGVSQNPRHKITKRGQNVTFRCDPISEHNRLYWYRQTLGQGPEFLTYFQNEAQLEKSRLLSDRFSAERPKGSFSTLEIQRTEQGDSAMYLCASSLATGTGERNQPQHFGDGTRLSIL.

By share, this clonotype counts as medium-sized. In DNA, the CDR3 is TGTGCCAGCAGTGACAGCGGGGGTCAAGAGACCCAGTACTTC. Its translation is CASSDSGGQETQYF. V is TRBV6-1 and J is TRBJ2-5; 8 nucleotides match TRBD2. With V trimmed by 3 bases and J by 2 bases, 2 bases remained unmatched. This CDR3 has 14 residues. The V gene's germline CDR1 is MNHNS and CDR2 SASEGT.